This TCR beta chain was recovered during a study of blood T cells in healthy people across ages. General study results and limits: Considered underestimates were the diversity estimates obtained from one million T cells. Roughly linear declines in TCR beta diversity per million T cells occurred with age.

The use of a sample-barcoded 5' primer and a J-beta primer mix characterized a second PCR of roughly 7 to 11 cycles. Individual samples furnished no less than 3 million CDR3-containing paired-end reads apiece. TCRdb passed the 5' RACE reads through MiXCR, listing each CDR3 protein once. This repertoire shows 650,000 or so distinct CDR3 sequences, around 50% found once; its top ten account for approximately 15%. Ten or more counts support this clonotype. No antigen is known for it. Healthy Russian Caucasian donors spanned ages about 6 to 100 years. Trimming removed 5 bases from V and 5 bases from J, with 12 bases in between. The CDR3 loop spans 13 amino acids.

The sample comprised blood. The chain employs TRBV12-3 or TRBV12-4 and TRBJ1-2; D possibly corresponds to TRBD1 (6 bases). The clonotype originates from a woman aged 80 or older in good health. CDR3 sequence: CASSPGGYYGYTF. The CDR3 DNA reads TGTGCCAGCAGTCCGGGGGGCTATTATGGCTACACCTTC.